Listed below are T cell receptor beta chains from one sample, sequenced in a study of OX40 agonist ivuxolimab in advanced cancers. The protocol was immunoSEQ multiplex PCR, while the TCRdb copy is restricted to in-frame clones and leaves out a portion. This table has just under 75,000 clones, 80% to 95% appearing once. This specimen was CD4+ or CD8+ T cells sorted from blood, taken in a trial of the OX40 agonist ivuxolimab. These receptors were obtained from an adult with an advanced solid tumor such as melanoma, head and neck, liver or kidney cancer. CDR3s include the opening cysteine and the closing phenylalanine or tryptophan. Fields, in order: CDR3 protein, V gene, J gene.

CDR3: CASSPTRGTDNEQFF
V: TRBV11-3
J: TRBJ2-1

CDR3: CAWSTSSSYNEQFF
V: TRBV30
J: TRBJ2-1

CDR3: CASSKAGAGSNQPQHF
V: TRBV19
J: TRBJ1-5

CDR3: CASTGLRGRGGNTIYF
V: TRBV11-2
J: TRBJ1-3

CDR3: CASSSTGTGAYEQYF
V: TRBV27
J: TRBJ2-7

CDR3: CAQGGLADYNEQFF
V: TRBV30
J: TRBJ2-1

CDR3: CASSVARTSGYNEQFF
V: TRBV9
J: TRBJ2-1

CDR3: CASSLGWGSTEAFF
V: TRBV4-3
J: TRBJ1-1

CDR3: CASSPRDSNLYEQYF
V: TRBV7-8
J: TRBJ2-7

CDR3: CAISGREATENEQFF
V: TRBV10-3
J: TRBJ2-1

CDR3: CASSPGAGATTDTQYF
V: TRBV7-9
J: TRBJ2-3

CDR3: CASRTDRSTYEQYF
V: TRBV27
J: TRBJ2-7

CDR3: CASSPPHFGGASYNEQFF
V: TRBV18
J: TRBJ2-1

CDR3: CASSEAWGGRVKNEQYF
V: TRBV6-1
J: TRBJ2-7

CDR3: CASSPMTSGSFYEQYF
V: TRBV11-2
J: TRBJ2-7

CDR3: CASSLGLAWADTQYF
V: TRBV5-6
J: TRBJ2-3

CDR3: CASSVGQQGALGADTQYF
V: TRBV9
J: TRBJ2-3

CDR3: CASSLRQRTSGNTIYF
V: TRBV19
J: TRBJ1-3

CDR3: CASSARGGDFRTDTQYF
V: TRBV9
J: TRBJ2-3

CDR3: CASSYSPGDYEQYF
V: TRBV6-5
J: TRBJ2-7

CDR3: CASSLWASGSEQYF
V: TRBV7-2
J: TRBJ2-7

CDR3: CASSFYSSGSSYNEQFF
V: TRBV5-1
J: TRBJ2-1

CDR3: CASSPSTGGLNTEAFF
V: TRBV18
J: TRBJ1-1

CDR3: CSGWTGPIADTQYF
V: TRBV29-1
J: TRBJ2-3

CDR3: CASSIGQGAYEQYF
V: TRBV19
J: TRBJ2-7

CDR3: CASSVTGPTEAFF
V: TRBV2
J: TRBJ1-1

CDR3: CASRLGTMNGGEQFF
V: TRBV2
J: TRBJ2-1

CDR3: CASSLGANYGYTF
V: TRBV7-9
J: TRBJ1-2

CDR3: CASSQERVVTTSEQFF
V: TRBV4-1
J: TRBJ2-1

CDR3: CASSPDGGRGEKLFF
V: TRBV7-9
J: TRBJ1-4

CDR3: CASSPGLRGPYEQYF
V: TRBV9
J: TRBJ2-7

CDR3: CASSLDRETGPQGETQYF
V: TRBV11-2
J: TRBJ2-5

CDR3: CASSLDRIGSSYNEQFF
V: TRBV11-3
J: TRBJ2-1

CDR3: CASSPDTGGNIQYF
V: TRBV11-2
J: TRBJ2-4

CDR3: CASSSLTGENTGELFF
V: TRBV2
J: TRBJ2-2

CDR3: CASSTPGVETQYF
V: TRBV6-5
J: TRBJ2-5

CDR3: CAWSPLTSGNTIYF
V: TRBV30
J: TRBJ1-3

CDR3: CASSLGTAGSYEQYF
V: TRBV7-8
J: TRBJ2-7

CDR3: CASSLEGVGAFF
V: TRBV7-9
J: TRBJ1-1

CDR3: CASSARDEIWAAYGYTF
V: TRBV9
J: TRBJ1-2

CDR3: CASSRGSYEQYF
V: TRBV6-6
J: TRBJ2-7

CDR3: CASSLLLGGQGSFF
V: TRBV7-6
J: TRBJ1-1